The 14 T cell receptor beta chains below all came from one sample that was sequenced in a study of neurological immune-mediated disorders. MiXCR, run by TCRdb on the 5' RACE reads, gives a single entry per CDR3 protein. The data hold about 37,000 distinct CDR3 sequences, with around 10% observed a single time. The source material was CD4+ T cells from blood. These receptors all stem from a woman in her thirties with HTLV-1-associated myelopathy (HAM/TSP).

This clonotype was counted many times. The chain recombines TRBV6-1 with TRBJ2-7; 10 nucleotides line up with TRBD2. This CDR3 contains 17 residues. With 7 bases clipped from V and 1 base from J, the junction kept 13 bases outside the gene matches. CDR1 and CDR2 from the germline V gene are MNHNS and SASEGT. CDR3 coding DNA: TGTGCCAGCACAACAGAGCATCAGCGGGGGGGTTCCTACGAGCAGTACTTC. Amino acids: CASTTEHQRGGSYEQYF.

This clonotype was recorded at least ten times. The CDR3 here is CASSLWASGGRNEKLFF. In DNA, the CDR3 is TGTGCCAGCAGTTTATGGGCCTCGGGGGGGCGAAATGAAAAACTGTTTTTT. This chain links TRBV27 with TRBJ1-4; D might be TRBD1 (6 bases). This CDR3 comprises 17 residues. Per germline, CDR1 MNHEY and CDR2 SMNVEV (reference sequence). V lost 1 base and J 5 bases, leaving 17 bases between the germline ends. The full variable domain, rest sourced from reference TRBV27 and TRBJ1-4, is EAQVTQNPRYLITVTGKKLTVTCSQNMNHEYMSWYRQDPGLGLRQIYYSMNVEVTDKGDVPEGYKVSRKEKRNFPLILESPSPNQTSLYFCASSLWASGGRNEKLFFGSGTQLSVL.

Notes on this clonotype: One junction end does not reproduce the germline sequence, and a read error may be involved. The chain joins TRBV3-1 to TRBJ2-3, with TRBD2 identical over 8 bases. The germline CDR1 and CDR2 sequences are LGHDT and YNNKEL (reference sequence). This CDR3 has 17 amino acids. CDR3: CASSPRGTRGTTDTQYF. The DNA for the CDR3 is TGTGCCAGTAGCCCCCGGGGGACTAGAGGAACCACAGATACGCAGTATTTT.

This clonotype was observed many times. The gene calls are TRBV24-1 and TRBJ1-2; 12 bases are a match to TRBD1. From germline, CDR1 is KGHDR and CDR2 SFDVKD. CDR3 length equals 18 residues. The ends lost 4 bases at V and 7 bases at J; junction bases unmatched: 15. CDR3 coding DNA: TGTGCCACCAGTGACACACCCTCTCTGGGACAGGGGGCGGTTGGCTACACCTTC. Translating gives CATSDTPSLGQGAVGYTF.

In its sample, this clonotype was seen many times. The chain carries TRBV12-3 or TRBV12-4 and TRBJ1-1, with 8 bases identical to TRBD1. With V trimmed by 6 bases and J by 4 bases, 7 bases remained unmatched. The CDR3 runs 14 residues. CDR3 coding DNA: TGTGCCAGCAGGGGTCAGGGGGCAGGCACTGAAGCTTTCTTT. It translates to CASRGQGAGTEAFF.

Many counts were recorded for this clonotype. The genes are TRBV29-1 and TRBJ2-3, with TRBD2 matching over 10 bases. Germline V gene lookup returns CDR1 SQVTM and CDR2 ANQGSEA. The trim removed 7 bases at V and 5 bases at J, leaving 15 bases unmatched. The CDR3 covers 16 residues. CDR3 residues: CSAPAERGGLGDTQYF. The CDR3 DNA follows: TGCAGCGCCCCGGCGGAGCGGGGGGGCCTTGGAGATACGCAGTATTTT.

This clonotype was counted at least ten times. The chain carries TRBV7-2 and TRBJ2-1; D gene ambiguous. Germline CDR1 and CDR2: SGHTA and FQGNSA. This CDR3 is built from 14 residues. V lost 0 bases and J lost 9, with 12 bases in between. CDR3 region: CASSLAQRSGEQFF. Here the CDR3 DNA reads TGTGCCAGCAGCTTAGCCCAGCGCTCCGGTGAGCAGTTCTTC.

This clonotype was picked up many times. The chain joins TRBV5-1 to TRBJ2-7; D is undetermined. CDR3 length: 12 amino acids. V lost 4 bases and J 7 bases, leaving 12 bases between the germline ends. CDR1 is SGHRS and CDR2 is YFSETQ in the germline V gene. The CDR3 bases are TGCGCCAGCAGCGAATCCGCCCGGGAGCAGTACTTC. It is translated as CASSESAREQYF.

This clonotype was recorded at least ten times. This rearrangement joins TRBV12-3 or TRBV12-4 to TRBJ2-4; D may match TRBD1 or TRBD2 (5 bases each). The CDR3 runs 14 residues. Trimming stripped 4 bases from V and 7 bases from J, with 14 bases between. CDR3 amino acids: CASSSGRWGNIQYF. The CDR3 coding sequence is TGTGCCAGCAGTTCGGGAAGATGGGGGAACATTCAGTACTTC.

In this sample, this clonotype turned up many times. The chain combines TRBV3-1 with TRBJ2-1; TRBD2 agrees at 8 bases. Germline CDR1 reads LGHDT; CDR2 reads YNNKEL (reference sequence). This CDR3 is built from 16 residues. With V trimmed by 0 bases and J by 2 bases, 3 bases remained unmatched. The CDR3 protein is CASSQDPAGAYNEQFF. The CDR3, as DNA: TGTGCCAGCAGCCAAGACCCAGCGGGGGCCTACAATGAGCAGTTCTTC.

This clonotype occurred many times. The CDR3 nucleotides read TGCGCCAGCAGCCCGGGGGGGCCGGCTCGTGAGCAGTTCTTC. This translates into CASSPGGPAREQFF. The V gene is TRBV5-1, the J gene TRBJ2-1; 8 bases fit TRBD2. With V trimmed by 4 bases and J by 9 bases, 9 bases remained unmatched. The germline CDR1 and CDR2 sequences are SGHRS and YFSETQ. The CDR3 is 14 amino acids.

Comments on this clonotype: A read error is possible here, since a much larger clone lies one base away. The chain joins TRBV4-2 to TRBJ1-5, with no clear D. Germline values: CDR1 LGHNA, CDR2 YNFKEQ. The CDR3 length is 15 residues. V was pared by 0 bases and J by 7 bases, with 13 bases between. CDR3 DNA: TGTGCCAGCAGCCAAGATGCCTGGTCTGGGCAGCCCCAGCATTTT. Translating gives CASSQDAWSGQPQHF.

This clonotype was seen repeatedly, ten times or more. The CDR3 loop reads CASSLDGGWSSPLHF. In DNA, the CDR3 is TGCGCCAGCAGCTTGGATGGGGGATGGAGTTCACCCCTCCACTTT. The chain links TRBV5-1 to TRBJ1-6; TRBD1 might be the D (5 bases). Trimming took 0 bases from V and 9 from J, leaving 13 bases between them. Germline V gene data show CDR1 as SGHRS and CDR2 as YFSETQ. The CDR3 extends over 15 amino acids.

This clonotype occurred many times. The CDR3 DNA follows: TGCAGCGCAGGAGAAAATAGCAATCAGCCCCAGCATTTT. Encoded protein: CSAGENSNQPQHF. This rearrangement joins TRBV29-1 to TRBJ1-5; D is ambiguous. CDR3 length: 13 amino acids. The germline CDR1 and CDR2 sequences are SQVTM and ANQGSEA. Trimming took 7 bases from V and 0 from J, leaving 10 bases between them. Complete variable domain (other parts from reference TRBV29-1 and TRBJ1-5): SAVISQKPSRDICQRGTSLTIQCQVDSQVTMMFWYRQQPGQSLTLIATANQGSEATYESGFVIDKFPISRPNLTFSTLTVSNMSPEDSSIYLCSAGENSNQPQHFGDGTRLSIL.